This TCR beta chain appears in the sequencing data of a study of cytomegalovirus exposure and HLA in healthy donors. V lost 2 bases to trimming and J lost 1 base; unmatched junction nucleotides: 3. Germline lookup yields CDR1 LNHNV and CDR2 YYDKDF (reference sequence). The CDR3 runs 15 residues. The PCR ran on 60 Vbeta and 13 Jbeta primers. Libraries were prepared by immunoSEQ multiplex PCR; TCRdb keeps only in-frame clonotypes and omits some of them. The sample has about 160,000 clones; about four fifths are singletons. Notes on the study in general: Later findings reportedly placed an Asian-associated ancestry cluster below the approximately 650-donor mean for N-insertions.

On this clone itself: Antigen specificity is unknown.

This chain links TRBV15 with TRBJ2-5, with TRBD1 identical over 8 bases. The material sequenced was PBMCs. This TCR was sampled from a man aged 25 to 45 in good health and CMV-seronegative. This CDR3 reads CATSRPGQAQETQYF. As DNA, the CDR3 is TGTGCCACCAGCAGACCGGGACAGGCCCAAGAGACCCAGTACTTC.